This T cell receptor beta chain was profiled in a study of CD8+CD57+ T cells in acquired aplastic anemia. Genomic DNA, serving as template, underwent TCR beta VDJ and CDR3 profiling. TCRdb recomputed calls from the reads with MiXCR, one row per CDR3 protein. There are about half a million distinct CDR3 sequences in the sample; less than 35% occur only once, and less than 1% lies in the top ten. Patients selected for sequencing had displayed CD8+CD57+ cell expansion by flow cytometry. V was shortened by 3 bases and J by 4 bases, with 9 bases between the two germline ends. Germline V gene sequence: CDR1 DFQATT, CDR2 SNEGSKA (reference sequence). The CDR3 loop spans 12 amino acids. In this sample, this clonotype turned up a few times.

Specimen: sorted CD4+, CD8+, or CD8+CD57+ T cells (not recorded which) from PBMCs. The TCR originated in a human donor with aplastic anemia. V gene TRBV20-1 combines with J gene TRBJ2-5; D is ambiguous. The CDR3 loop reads CSARTLGETQYF. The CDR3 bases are TGCAGTGCTAGGACCTTGGGAGAGACCCAGTACTTC.